The 12 T cell receptor beta chains presented below share a single source sample, sequenced in a study of beta chain features in type 1 diabetes. These receptors' antigens are unknown. Study-wide results and limits: A moderate, significant TCRB CDR3 shortening appeared in type 1 diabetes across four CD4+ subsets.

The sequenced template was cDNA made from the entire isolated RNA. TCRdb's copy holds only in-frame clones and misses some; the assay was immunoSEQ multiplex PCR. Here the sample spans hundreds of thousands of clones, 13% being singletons. The sequencing input was naive CD4+ T cells from blood. The receptors shown here come from a man between 18 and 35 years old with type 1 diabetes.

This clone was detected a few times. The V gene is TRBV5-4, the J gene TRBJ2-3, with 8 bases aligning to TRBD1. The CDR3 is 14 amino acids. Germline assignment: CDR1 SGHNT and CDR2 YYREEE (reference sequence). V trimming: 3 bases; J trimming: 6 bases; junction bases outside the gene matches: 6. In DNA, the CDR3 is TGTGCCAGCAGCTACCAGGGGGCAATGGATACGCAGTATTTT. Residues: CASSYQGAMDTQYF. The full variable domain, in which reference TRBV5-4 and TRBJ2-3 provide the parts outside the CDR3, is ETGVTQSPTHLIKTRGQQVTLRCSSQSGHNTVSWYQQALGQGPQFIFQYYREEENGRGNFPPRFSGLQFPNYSSELNVNALELDDSALYLCASSYQGAMDTQYFGPGTRLTVL.

The CDR3 loop reads CASSEQGSGTEAFF. The CDR3 region has the DNA TGTGCCAGCAGTGAACAGGGGTCAGGCACTGAAGCTTTCTTT. This chain connects TRBV2 to TRBJ1-1; perhaps TRBD1 as D (6 bases). The length of the CDR3 is 14 residues. The germline V and J ends were trimmed by 2 bases and 4 bases, with 11 bases remaining between them. Per the germline V gene, CDR1 is SNHLY and CDR2 is FYNNEI.

This clone occurred a few times. V and J are TRBV4-1 and TRBJ2-2; D is possibly TRBD2 (6 bases). The CDR3 covers 15 residues. Trimming left V 4 bases short and J 1 base short, with 10 bases between. Germline CDR1 and CDR2: MGHRA and YSYEKL. This CDR3 is CASSPSGGNTGELFF. The DNA of the CDR3 is TGCGCCAGCAGCCCCTCCGGGGGGAACACCGGGGAGCTGTTTTTT.

This chain connects TRBV7-9 to TRBJ2-1; no definite D call. V was trimmed by 1 base and J by 5 bases, leaving 9 bases between them. CDR1 and CDR2 (germline): SEHNR, FQNEAQ (reference sequence). The CDR3 is 14 residues long. DNA for the CDR3: TGTGCCAGCAGCTTAGATGGGCCCCACAATGAGCAGTTCTTC. It codes for CASSLDGPHNEQFF.

This clone was seen more than once but under ten times. The V call is TRBV12-2, the J call TRBJ2-7; no DNA check was done on the table's D call, TRBD1. TRBV12-2 is given as a pseudogene. This CDR3 is built from 16 residues. The CDR3 is CASRSPDRAYSYEQYF. The CDR3 nucleotides are TGTGCAAGTCGCTCCCCCGACAGAGCATATTCCTACGAGCAGTACTTC.

V and J are TRBV18 and TRBJ2-3; TRBD2 might be the D (5 bases). Looked up from germline, CDR1 is KGHSH and CDR2 is LQKENI. This CDR3 has 15 residues. Trimming took 2 bases from V and 4 from J, leaving 13 bases between them. CDR3 residues: CASSPNPGSADTQYF. As DNA, the CDR3 is TGTGCCAGCTCACCAAATCCGGGAAGCGCAGATACGCAGTATTTT.

The genes are TRBV6-5 and TRBJ1-4; D call uncertain. This CDR3 comprises 13 residues. V lost 7 bases and J 6 bases, leaving 12 bases between the germline ends. Germline V gives CDR1 MNHEY, CDR2 SVGAGI. This chain's CDR3 is CASNQPGDEKLFF. CDR3 nucleotide sequence: TGTGCCAGCAACCAGCCTGGGGATGAAAAACTGTTTTTT.

The table lists this clone with a few counts. The rearrangement joins TRBV14 to TRBJ2-3; D remains unclear. The CDR3 covers 16 residues. CDR1 and CDR2 (germline): SGHDN, FVKESK. Deletions cut 4 bases from V and 2 bases from J, with 16 bases between. CDR3 coding DNA: TGTGCCAGCAGCCTCTTAGTGGTCTCCAACACAGATACGCAGTATTTT. Encoded protein: CASSLLVVSNTDTQYF.

The chain combines TRBV4-1 with TRBJ2-1, with 9 bases that match TRBD2. This CDR3 is 17 amino acids long. Losses at the gene ends were 4 bases for V and 8 bases for J; bases not matched to a gene: 15. Germline V gene sequence: CDR1 MGHRA, CDR2 YSYEKL. CDR3 DNA sequence: TGCGCCAGCAGCCCTAACCGGGGCGGGGGGGCCGTCGATGAGCAGTTCTTC. It codes for CASSPNRGGGAVDEQFF.

This chain connects TRBV15 to TRBJ2-3, with TRBD2 as a possible D gene (5 bases). Germline CDR1 and CDR2: LNHNV and YYDKDF (reference sequence). Trimming cost V 4 bases and J 1 base, with 9 bases left between them. CDR3 length equals 14 residues. The CDR3 DNA follows: TGTGCCACCAGCAATCGGGAACGCACAGATACGCAGTATTTT. Translated: CATSNRERTDTQYF.

CDR3 DNA: TGTGCCAGCAGCCAAGATGAGCAGAGCTCTGGAAACACCATATATTTT. It specifies CASSQDEQSSGNTIYF. V gene TRBV14 combines with J gene TRBJ1-3; D is unresolved. V was trimmed by 0 bases and J by 0 bases, leaving 9 bases between them. This CDR3 spans 16 amino acids. Germline CDR1 reads SGHDN; CDR2 reads FVKESK.

A remark on this clone: This could be a read error, since a much larger clone is one nucleotide away. The chain employs TRBV6-5 and TRBJ2-7, with D unclear. Trimming took 6 bases from V and 0 from J, leaving 3 bases between them. Looked up from germline, CDR1 is MNHEY and CDR2 is SVGAGI. This CDR3 is 11 amino acids long. The CDR3 loop reads CASRASYEQYF. The CDR3 DNA reads as TGTGCCAGCAGGGCCTCCTACGAGCAGTACTTC.